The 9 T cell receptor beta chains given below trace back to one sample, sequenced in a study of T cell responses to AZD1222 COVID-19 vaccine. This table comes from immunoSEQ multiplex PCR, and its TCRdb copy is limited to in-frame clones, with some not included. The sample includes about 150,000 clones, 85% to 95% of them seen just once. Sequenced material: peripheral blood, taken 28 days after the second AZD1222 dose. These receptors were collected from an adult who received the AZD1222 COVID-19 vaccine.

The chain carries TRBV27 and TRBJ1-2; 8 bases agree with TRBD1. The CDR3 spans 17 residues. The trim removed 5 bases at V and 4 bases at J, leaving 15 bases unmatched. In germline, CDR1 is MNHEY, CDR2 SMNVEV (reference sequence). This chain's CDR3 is CASSAFLHQGARYGYTF. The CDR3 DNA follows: TGTGCCAGCAGTGCCTTCCTGCACCAGGGGGCCCGCTATGGCTACACCTTC.

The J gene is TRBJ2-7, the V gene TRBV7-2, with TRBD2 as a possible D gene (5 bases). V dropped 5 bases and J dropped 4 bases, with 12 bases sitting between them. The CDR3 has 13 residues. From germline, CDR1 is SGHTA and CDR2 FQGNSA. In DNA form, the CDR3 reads TGTGCCAGCAGCACTACAGCGGCGTACGAGCAGTACTTC. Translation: CASSTTAAYEQYF.

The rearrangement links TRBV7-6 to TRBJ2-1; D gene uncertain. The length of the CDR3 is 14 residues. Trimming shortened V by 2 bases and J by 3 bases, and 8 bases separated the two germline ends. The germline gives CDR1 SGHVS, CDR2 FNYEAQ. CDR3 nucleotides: TGTGCCAGCAGCTTACCGGGCCGCTACAATGAGCAGTTCTTC. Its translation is CASSLPGRYNEQFF.

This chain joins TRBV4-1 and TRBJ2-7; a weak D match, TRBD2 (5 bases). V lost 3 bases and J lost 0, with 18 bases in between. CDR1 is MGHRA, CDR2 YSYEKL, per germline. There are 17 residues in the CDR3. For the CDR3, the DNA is TGCGCCAGCAGCCAGTTTGGCGGGCAGGCCAGCTCCTACGAGCAGTACTTC. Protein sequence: CASSQFGGQASSYEQYF.

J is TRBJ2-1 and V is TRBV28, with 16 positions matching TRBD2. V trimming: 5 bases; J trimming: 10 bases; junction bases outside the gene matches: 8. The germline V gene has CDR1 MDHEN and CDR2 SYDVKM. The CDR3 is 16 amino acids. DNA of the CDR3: TGTGCCAGCAGTACCCGGGGACTAGCGGGAGGGAGCGAGCAGTTCTTC. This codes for CASSTRGLAGGSEQFF.

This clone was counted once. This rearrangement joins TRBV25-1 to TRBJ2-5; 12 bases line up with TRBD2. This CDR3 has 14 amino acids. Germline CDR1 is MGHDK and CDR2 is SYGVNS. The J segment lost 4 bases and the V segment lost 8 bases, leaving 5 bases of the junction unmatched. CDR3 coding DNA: TGTGCCAGCCTAGCGGGAGGGCCTCTAGAGACCCAGTACTTC. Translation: CASLAGGPLETQYF. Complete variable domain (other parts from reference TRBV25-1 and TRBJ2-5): EADIYQTPRYLVIGTGKKITLECSQTMGHDKMYWYQQDPGMELHLIHYSYGVNSTEKGDLSSESTVSRIRTEHFPLTLESARPSHTSQYLCASLAGGPLETQYFGPGTRLLVL.

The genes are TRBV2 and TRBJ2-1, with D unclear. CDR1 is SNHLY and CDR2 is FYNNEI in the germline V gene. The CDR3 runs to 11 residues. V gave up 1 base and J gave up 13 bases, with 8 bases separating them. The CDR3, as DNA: TGTGCCAGCAGTGAAGGACCCCCACAGTTCTTC. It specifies CASSEGPPQFF.

The CDR3 DNA reads as TGTGCCAGCAGCTTAGAGGTACTAGGCGGGGGAAACACAGATACGCAGTATTTT. This encodes CASSLEVLGGGNTDTQYF. The chain carries TRBV7-9 and TRBJ2-3, with 7 positions matching TRBD2. The CDR3 totals 18 residues. CDR1 is SEHNR and CDR2 is FQNEAQ in the germline V gene (reference sequence). With 1 base clipped from V and 2 bases from J, the junction kept 12 bases outside the gene matches.

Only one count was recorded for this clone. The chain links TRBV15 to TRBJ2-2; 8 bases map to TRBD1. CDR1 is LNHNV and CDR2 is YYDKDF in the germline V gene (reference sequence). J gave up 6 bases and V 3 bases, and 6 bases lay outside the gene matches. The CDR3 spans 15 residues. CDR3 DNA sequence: TGTGCCACCAGCAGGTTTCAGGGGGCGGCCGGGGAGCTGTTTTTT. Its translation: CATSRFQGAAGELFF.